This T cell receptor (beta chain) was recovered during a study of cytomegalovirus exposure and HLA in healthy donors. Trimming removed 3 bases from V and 2 bases from J; junction bases left unmatched: 4. The germline V gene encodes CDR1 SGHTS and CDR2 YDEGEE. The CDR3 totals 14 residues. The repertoire was sequenced with immunoSEQ multiplex PCR; TCRdb's copy has only in-frame clones and lacks some. The sample holds fewer than 350,000 clones, 70% to 90% seen once. The sequence was collected from a woman younger than 30 in good health and CMV-seronegative. The V and J genes are TRBV5-8 and TRBJ1-2; TRBD1 matches at 7 bases. What was sequenced was PBMCs. The CDR3 DNA reads as TGTGCCAGCAGCTCGGACAGGAACAACTATGGCTACACCTTC. Residues: CASSSDRNNYGYTF.